This T cell receptor beta chain was sequenced in a study of HIV-infected patients and healthy controls. Study findings and constraints: No HLA typing of donors was done in this study. The seeming recovery of the Gini index after therapy in HIV-infected patients vanished in size-matched data.

500 ng RNA was reverse transcribed with alpha and beta constant-region primers. Using multiplexing indices, alpha and beta chain libraries were generated apart by chain-specific third strand synthesis. TCRdb reprocessed the 5' RACE reads via MiXCR and lists one record per CDR3 protein. The data contain some 10,000 distinct CDR3 sequences, around 7.5% of them singletons. This clonotype was counted ten times or more. Its target is not known. This CDR3 comprises 16 residues. In germline, CDR1 is SGHVS, CDR2 FQNEAQ. V was cut by 7 bases and J by 5 bases, with 21 bases left in between. No cell fractionation was done, so the repertoire covers all unsorted peripheral blood T cells.

The genes are TRBV7-8 and TRBJ1-5, with a possible D match to TRBD1 (6 bases). What was sequenced was blood. This receptor was obtained from an adult in good health. The CDR3 DNA follows: TGTGCCAGCATTTTACTACAGGGACGGTTTGATCAGCCCCAGCATTTT. This sequence encodes CASILLQGRFDQPQHF.